The 11 T cell receptor beta chains listed next were all sequenced from one sample in a study of blood T cell repertoires in COVID-19. Profiled with immunoSEQ multiplex PCR; TCRdb holds only in-frame clones, not every one. Of approximately 160,000 clones in the sample, about 85% were seen once. Sequenced sample: peripheral blood. These TCRs come from an older woman with COVID-19, enrolled during active disease.

This clone showed up just a few times. V gene TRBV7-9 combines with J gene TRBJ1-1; TRBD1 might be the D (5 bases). V lost 3 bases to trimming and J lost 6 bases, with 11 bases between them. This CDR3 is 13 amino acids long. The germline CDR1 and CDR2 sequences are SEHNR and FQNEAQ (reference sequence). In DNA, the CDR3 is TGTGCCAGCAGCTTCGGGGGAATATCTGAAGCTTTCTTT. Its protein is CASSFGGISEAFF.

The rearrangement uses TRBV14 and TRBJ2-2, with 9 bases fitting TRBD1. The germline CDR1 and CDR2 sequences are SGHDN and FVKESK. The CDR3 has 17 amino acids. V dropped 5 bases and J dropped 7; count of bases not matched to a gene: 14. The CDR3 is CASSSRLGQGKGGELFF. The CDR3 bases are TGTGCCAGCAGCTCGCGACTCGGACAGGGGAAAGGCGGGGAGCTGTTTTTT.

The chain employs TRBV10-2 and TRBJ2-7; 7 bases agree with TRBD2. The CDR3 loop spans 12 amino acids. The V segment lost 6 bases and the J segment 3 bases; nucleotides outside the gene matches: 2. Germline CDR1 and CDR2: WSHSY and SAAADI. The CDR3 DNA reads as TGCGCCAGCAGGCAGCGGGACTACGAGCAGTACTTC. This gives the protein CASRQRDYEQYF.

The chain joins TRBV24-1 to TRBJ2-1, with D possibly TRBD1 on 6 matching bases. V lost 4 bases and J 6 bases, leaving 15 bases between the germline ends. This CDR3 has 15 amino acids. Germline CDR1 and CDR2: KGHDR and SFDVKD. The CDR3 sequence: CATSDTNRVGNEQFF. The CDR3 nucleotides are TGTGCCACCAGTGACACAAACAGGGTCGGCAATGAGCAGTTCTTC.

The chain carries TRBV24-1 and TRBJ1-2, with D maybe TRBD1 (6 bases). Germline V gene data show CDR1 as KGHDR and CDR2 as SFDVKD. Deletions cut 3 bases from V and 5 bases from J, with 15 bases between. The CDR3 totals 15 residues. The CDR3 here is CATSDPWDTVYGYTF. DNA for the CDR3: TGTGCCACCAGTGATCCGTGGGACACCGTATATGGCTACACCTTC.

In its sample, this clone was seen once. The V call is TRBV25-1, the J call TRBJ1-2; D call uncertain. In germline, CDR1 is MGHDK, CDR2 SYGVNS. Trimming took 4 bases from V and 7 from J, leaving 10 bases between them. CDR3 length equals 12 residues. The CDR3 nucleotides are TGTGCCAGCAGTGGATGGGCGTTTGGCTACACCTTC. Its translation is CASSGWAFGYTF.

The chain joins TRBV12-3 or TRBV12-4 to TRBJ1-5, with 9 nucleotides matching TRBD1. The ends lost 6 bases at V and 7 bases at J; junction bases unmatched: 4. CDR3 length: 13 residues. CDR3 sequence (DNA): TGTGCCAGCAGCCGGACAGGGGAGCAGCCCCAGCATTTT. Translation gives CASSRTGEQPQHF.

This clone is medium-sized (0.01 to 0.1%) within its sample. This chain connects TRBV14 to TRBJ1-6; D is unclear. The CDR3 is made up of 13 amino acids. V was cut by 4 bases and J by 13 bases, with 14 bases left in between. In germline, CDR1 is SGHDN, CDR2 FVKESK. The CDR3 DNA is TGTGCCAGCAGCCTTCTCCCCTTACTTCCCCTCCACTTT. Amino acid sequence: CASSLLPLLPLHF. Looking up the rest from reference TRBV14 and TRBJ1-6 gives the full variable domain: EAGVTQFPSHSVIEKGQTVTLRCDPISGHDNLYWYRRVMGKEIKFLLHFVKESKQDESGMPNNRFLAERTGGTYSTLKVQPAELEDSGVYFCASSLLPLLPLHFGNGTRLTVT.

This clone has just a few counts. The chain couples TRBV19 to TRBJ2-2, with 9 bases aligning to TRBD1. This CDR3 contains 15 residues. Germline V CDR1 and CDR2: LNHDA, SQIVND (reference sequence). V dropped 2 bases and J dropped 6; count of bases not matched to a gene: 4. The DNA of the CDR3 is TGTGCCAGTAGTATAAACAGGGGGCAATCCGGGGAGCTGTTTTTT. Encoded protein: CASSINRGQSGELFF.

This clone was detected only once. The chain links TRBV7-2 to TRBJ2-1; 9 bases map to TRBD1. From germline, CDR1 is SGHTA and CDR2 FQGNSA. The CDR3 covers 16 residues. With V trimmed by 4 bases and J by 7 bases, 11 bases remained unmatched. The CDR3 region is CASSWGQGGLWNEQFF. The CDR3 DNA reads as TGTGCCAGCAGCTGGGGACAGGGAGGACTCTGGAATGAGCAGTTCTTC.

The sample holds one count of this clone. The V and J genes are TRBV24-1 and TRBJ2-1; the match to TRBD2 covers 14 bases. The J segment lost 10 bases and the V segment lost 3 bases, leaving 7 bases of the junction unmatched. The CDR3 totals 16 residues. From germline, CDR1 is KGHDR and CDR2 SFDVKD. CDR3 nucleotide sequence: TGTGCCACCAGTGATCCAGGGACTAGCGGGAGTGGAGAGCAGTTCTTC. Translating it yields CATSDPGTSGSGEQFF.